This T cell receptor (beta chain) was observed in a study of human T cells and chemical hapten exposure. Across the study: Weekly diphenylcyclopropenone doses were given to patients' scalps across the roughly 25-week study.

From germline, CDR1 is KGHSH and CDR2 LQKENI. The CDR3 contains 12 residues. The V end lost 6 bases, the J end lost 9 bases, and 12 bases lay between the germline ends. Stated time point: patch test 1, 2 weeks after DPC sensitization. Treatment meaning: therapeutic diphenylcyclopropenone sensitization with weekly scalp DPC. Ahead of each patch test application, blood was drawn. Original handling: Sample TCR counts, which ranged from roughly 20,000 to 690,600, had a median of approximately 94,000. TCRdb recomputed calls from the RACE reads with MiXCR, one row per CDR3 protein. The V and J calls follow TCRdb's processing rather than the paper's. The sample contains roughly 74,000 distinct CDR3 sequences, 32% of which appear only once.

The rearrangement uses TRBV18 and TRBJ2-1, with D perhaps assigned TRBD1 or TRBD2 (5 bases each). The sample was whole blood, taken in connection with sensitization to the hapten diphenylcyclopropenone (DPC). The TCR was taken from a middle-aged man with alopecia areata. Some clones in this sample may be carry-over from other donors' samples. The CDR3 sequence: CASSSGAGEQFF. The DNA of the CDR3 is TGTGCCAGCTCTTCCGGGGCGGGTGAGCAGTTCTTC.